The 4 T cell receptor beta chains reported below all come from one sample, sequenced in a study of T cells in Graves' hyperthyroidism and ophthalmopathy (dated by TCRdb to 2018 to 2020). The receptor library was made with multiplex PCR. The sequencing machine was an Illumina HiSeq 2000. The TCR beta CDR3 regions were amplified from the RNA transcripts. The first round of RT-PCR for the TCR CDR3 was performed with the HTBI primer set and the Qiagen OneStep RT-PCR kit. TCRdb took the public reads, trimmed them with fastp at Q25, ran MiXCR for clone calling and kept in-frame beta chains. Identical CDR3 protein sequences are pooled into one entry, listed with their most common genes and DNA. This sample is represented by roughly 510,000 distinct CDR3 sequences; roughly 45% of them were singletons. The top ten clones comprise 44% of the sample. The source material was peripheral blood or thyroid tissue (not recorded which). The source is an adult woman with Graves' disease, either hyperthyroidism or ophthalmopathy (not recorded which).

In this sample, this clonotype turned up many times. The chain couples TRBV7-3 to TRBJ1-1, with 7 bases matching TRBD1. Germline loops: CDR1 SGHTA, CDR2 FQGTGA. The length of the CDR3 is 13 residues. Losses at the gene ends were 9 bases for V and 0 bases for J; bases not matched to a gene: 4. The CDR3 coding sequence is TGTGCCAGACGACAGGGCCTGAACACTGAAGCTTTCTTT. Translating it yields CARRQGLNTEAFF.

The V and J genes are TRBV29-1 and TRBJ1-1, with 7 bases fitting TRBD1. The J segment lost 3 bases and the V segment lost 7 bases, leaving 11 bases of the junction unmatched. This CDR3 is built from 14 residues. CDR1 is SQVTM and CDR2 is ANQGSEA in the germline V gene. The CDR3 DNA sequence: TGCAGCGGAAAGACAGGGCCATCCTACACTGAAGCTTTCTTT. It is translated as CSGKTGPSYTEAFF.

The chain combines TRBV29-1 with TRBJ1-3, with D possibly matching TRBD1 (6 bases). Germline CDR1 reads SQVTM; CDR2 reads ANQGSEA. The CDR3 consists of 16 residues. The ends were cut back, 4 bases at V and 0 bases at J, with 16 bases in the middle. CDR3 protein: CSVAVGGGFSGNTIYF. The CDR3 nucleotides read TGCAGCGTTGCGGTGGGGGGGGGCTTCTCTGGAAACACCATATATTTT.

This chain links TRBV19 with TRBJ1-5; D remains ambiguous. Germline values: CDR1 LNHDA, CDR2 SQIVND (reference sequence). CDR3 size: 14 residues. The V end lost 7 bases, the J end lost 0 bases, and 10 bases lay between the germline ends. Here the CDR3 DNA reads TGTGCCAGTAAAGGCAGTAATAGCAATCAGCCCCAGCATTTT. Its protein is CASKGSNSNQPQHF. The whole variable domain, remainder taken from reference TRBV19 and TRBJ1-5, is DGGITQSPKYLFRKEGQNVTLSCEQNLNHDAMYWYRQDPGQGLRLIYYSQIVNDFQKGDIAEGYSVSREKKESFPLTVTSAQKNPTAFYLCASKGSNSNQPQHFGDGTRLSIL.